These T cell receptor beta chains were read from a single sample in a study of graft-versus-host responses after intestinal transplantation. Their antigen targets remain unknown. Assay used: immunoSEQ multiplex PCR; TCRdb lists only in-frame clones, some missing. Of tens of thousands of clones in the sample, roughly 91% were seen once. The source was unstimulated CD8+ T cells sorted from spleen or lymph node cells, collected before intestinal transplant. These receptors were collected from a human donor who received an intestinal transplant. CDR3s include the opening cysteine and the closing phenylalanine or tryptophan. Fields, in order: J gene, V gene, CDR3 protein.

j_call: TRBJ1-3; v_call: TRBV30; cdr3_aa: CAWSAGGNTIYF
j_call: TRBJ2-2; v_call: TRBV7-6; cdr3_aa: CASIPPGQGITGELFF
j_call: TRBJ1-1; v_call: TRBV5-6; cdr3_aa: CASRAGFTEAFF
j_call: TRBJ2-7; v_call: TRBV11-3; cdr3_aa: CASRLLPGGGYEQYF
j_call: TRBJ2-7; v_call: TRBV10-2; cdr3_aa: CASRLAGGVYEQYF
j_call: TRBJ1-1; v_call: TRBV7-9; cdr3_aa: CASSSLLNTEAFF
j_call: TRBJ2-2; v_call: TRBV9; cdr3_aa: CASSVGGTGELFF
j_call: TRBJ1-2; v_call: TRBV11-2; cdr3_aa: CASSSNRGNYGYTF
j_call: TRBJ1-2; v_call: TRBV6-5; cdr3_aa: CASRPLQGAGGGYTF
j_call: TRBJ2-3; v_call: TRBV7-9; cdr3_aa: CASSAQDSTDTQYF
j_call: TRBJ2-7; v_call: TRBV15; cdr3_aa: CATGAGPSYEQYF
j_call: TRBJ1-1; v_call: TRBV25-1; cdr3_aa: CASSDRTGFNTEAFF
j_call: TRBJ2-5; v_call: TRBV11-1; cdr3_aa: CASRGGGSQETQYF
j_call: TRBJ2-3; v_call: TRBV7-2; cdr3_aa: CASSLTGTSGYTDTQYF
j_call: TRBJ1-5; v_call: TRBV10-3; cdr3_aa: CATQTGGGNQPQHF
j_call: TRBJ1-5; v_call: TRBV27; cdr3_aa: CASSPGTQPQHF
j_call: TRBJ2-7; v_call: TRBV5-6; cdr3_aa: CASSLRHHSYEQYF
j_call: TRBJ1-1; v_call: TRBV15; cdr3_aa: CATSGRTGGGTEAFF
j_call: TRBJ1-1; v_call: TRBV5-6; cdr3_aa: CASSQNLNTEAFF
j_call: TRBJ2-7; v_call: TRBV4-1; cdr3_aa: CASSHTGGAYEQYF
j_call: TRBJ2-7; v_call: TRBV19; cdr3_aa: CASRGLWGTAGLEQYF
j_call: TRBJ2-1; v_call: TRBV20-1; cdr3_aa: CSARANEQFF
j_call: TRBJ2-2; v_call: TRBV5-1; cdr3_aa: CASSLSRETGELFF
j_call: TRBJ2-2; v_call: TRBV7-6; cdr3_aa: CASSLRLAGGNELWNTGELFF
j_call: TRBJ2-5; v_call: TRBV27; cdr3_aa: CASSLFGQGGETQYF
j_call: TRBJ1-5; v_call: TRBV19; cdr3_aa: CASSIDRLAWEATSNQPQHF
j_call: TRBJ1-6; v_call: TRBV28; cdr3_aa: CASSQRESPLHF
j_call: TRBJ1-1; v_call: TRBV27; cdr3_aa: CASKREMVTEAFF
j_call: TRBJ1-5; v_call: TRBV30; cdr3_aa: CAWSVGGNNQPQHF
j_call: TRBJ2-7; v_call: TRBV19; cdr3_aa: CASRDAGGEQYF
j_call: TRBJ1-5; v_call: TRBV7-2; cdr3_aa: CASSQTGGQFQPQHF
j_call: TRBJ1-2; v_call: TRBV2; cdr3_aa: CASSGFGSGGYGYTF
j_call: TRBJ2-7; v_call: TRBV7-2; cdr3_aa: CASSLSGTSNYEQYF
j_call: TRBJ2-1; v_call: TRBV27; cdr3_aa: CASSQGYGYNEQFF
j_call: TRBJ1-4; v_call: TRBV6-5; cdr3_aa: CASSFRDTSSRKLFF
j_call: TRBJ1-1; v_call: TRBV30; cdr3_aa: CAWSVRPDRSVNTEAFF
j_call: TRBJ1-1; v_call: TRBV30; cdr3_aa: CAWGEIGPTGDTEAFF
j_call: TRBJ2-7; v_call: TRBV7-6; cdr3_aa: CASSLTGGEQYF
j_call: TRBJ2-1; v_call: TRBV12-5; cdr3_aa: CASAQAVNEQFF
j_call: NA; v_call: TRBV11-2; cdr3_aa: CASSLPGTGGDRTYEQYF
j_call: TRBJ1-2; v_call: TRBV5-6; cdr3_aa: CASSLEGQGSNYGYTF
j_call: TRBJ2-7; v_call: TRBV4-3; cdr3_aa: CASSHTRTGTITYEQYF
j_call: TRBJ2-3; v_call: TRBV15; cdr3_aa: CAIRGGEVTDTQYF
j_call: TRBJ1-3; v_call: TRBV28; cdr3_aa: CASSLSQDRGTGNTIYF
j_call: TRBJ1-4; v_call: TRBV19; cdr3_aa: CASSILEEANEKLFF
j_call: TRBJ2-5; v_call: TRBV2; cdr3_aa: CASSQGTAVQETQYF
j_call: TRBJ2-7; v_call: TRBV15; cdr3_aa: CATSRTDRSSYEQYF
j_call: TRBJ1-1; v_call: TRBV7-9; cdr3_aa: CASSLGLAAEAFF
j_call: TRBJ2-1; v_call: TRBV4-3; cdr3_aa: CASSSPLNEQFF
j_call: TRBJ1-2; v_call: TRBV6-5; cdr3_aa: CASNTGYGYTF
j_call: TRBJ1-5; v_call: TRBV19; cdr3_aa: CASSISGQGADQPQHF
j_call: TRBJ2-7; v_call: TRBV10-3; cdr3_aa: CAIMEGQERLTNSYEQYF
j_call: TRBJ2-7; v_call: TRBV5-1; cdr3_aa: CASSSDGDRAGRYF
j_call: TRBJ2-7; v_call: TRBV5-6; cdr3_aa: CASSAGGGLSYEQYF
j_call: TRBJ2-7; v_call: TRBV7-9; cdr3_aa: CASSLVGQSYEQYF
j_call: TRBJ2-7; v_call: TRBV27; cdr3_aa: CASSSRAGHTLYEQYF
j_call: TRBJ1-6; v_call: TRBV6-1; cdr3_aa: CASSERGTGGISPLHF
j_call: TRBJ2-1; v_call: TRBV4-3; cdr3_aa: CASSQEAGGYYNEQFF
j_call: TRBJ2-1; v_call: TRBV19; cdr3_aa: CASSGGTSGGPYNEQFF